The clone carrying this TCR beta chain has only one observation. The data stem from a study of blood T cell repertoires in COVID-19. Study background: PBMCs, B-cell-depleted T cells, or T cells were the source of the cDNA or gDNA that made up the material.

Original processing notes: Amplification of reference gene primers provided the estimated nucleated cell counts. Profiled with immunoSEQ multiplex PCR; TCRdb holds only in-frame clones, not every one. V, J and clone size reflect that table, while D and trimming were determined from the DNA. The data hold 230,000 or so clones, with around 84% observed a single time. The length of the CDR3 is 13 residues. The germline V gene has CDR1 GTSNPN and CDR2 SVGIG (reference sequence). Unmatched junction bases numbered 0, after V lost 1 base and J lost 4 bases. This sequence joins TRBV30 and TRBJ2-5; TRBD2 matches 10 bases. Sequencing input: peripheral blood. The origin of this receptor is a man aged 35-49 years who had recovered from COVID-19. The CDR3: CAWSGLAGETQYF. The DNA of the CDR3 is TGTGCCTGGAGTGGACTAGCGGGAGAGACCCAGTACTTC.